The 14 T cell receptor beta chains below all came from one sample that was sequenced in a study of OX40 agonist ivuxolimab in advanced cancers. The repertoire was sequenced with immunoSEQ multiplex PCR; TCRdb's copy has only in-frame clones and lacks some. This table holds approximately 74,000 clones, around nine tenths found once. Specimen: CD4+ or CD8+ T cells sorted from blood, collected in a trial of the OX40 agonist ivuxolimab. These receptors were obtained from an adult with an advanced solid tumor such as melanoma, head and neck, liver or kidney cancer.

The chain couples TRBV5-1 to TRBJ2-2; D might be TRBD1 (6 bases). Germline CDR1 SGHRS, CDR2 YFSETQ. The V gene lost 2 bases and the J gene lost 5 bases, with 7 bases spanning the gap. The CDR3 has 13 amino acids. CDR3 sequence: CASSLTGTGELFF. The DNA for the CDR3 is TGCGCCAGCAGCTTAACAGGGACCGGGGAGCTGTTTTTT.

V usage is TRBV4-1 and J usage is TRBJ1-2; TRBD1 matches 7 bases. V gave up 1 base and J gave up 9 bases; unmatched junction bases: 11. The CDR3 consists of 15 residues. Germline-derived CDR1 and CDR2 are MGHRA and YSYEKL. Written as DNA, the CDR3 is TGCGCCAGCAGCCAAGGGAAAGGACAGGTTGCGAGCTACACCTTC. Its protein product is CASSQGKGQVASYTF.

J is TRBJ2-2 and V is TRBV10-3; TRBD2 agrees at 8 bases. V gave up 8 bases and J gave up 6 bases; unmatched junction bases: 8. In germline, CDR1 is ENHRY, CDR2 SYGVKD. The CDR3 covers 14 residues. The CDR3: CAIGAGGESGELFF. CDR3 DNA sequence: TGTGCCATCGGGGCGGGAGGAGAGTCCGGGGAGCTGTTTTTT.

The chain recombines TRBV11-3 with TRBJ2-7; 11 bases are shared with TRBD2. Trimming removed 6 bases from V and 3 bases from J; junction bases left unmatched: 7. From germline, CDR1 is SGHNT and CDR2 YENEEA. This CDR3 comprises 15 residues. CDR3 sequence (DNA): TGTGCCAGCAGGCGGATGGGACTAGCGGACTACGAGCAGTACTTC. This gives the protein CASRRMGLADYEQYF.

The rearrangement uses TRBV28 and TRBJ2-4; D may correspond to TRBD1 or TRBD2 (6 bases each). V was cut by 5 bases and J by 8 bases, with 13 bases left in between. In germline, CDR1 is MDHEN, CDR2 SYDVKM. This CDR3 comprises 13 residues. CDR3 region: CASSEGGRDIQYF. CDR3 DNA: TGTGCCAGCAGTGAGGGGGGCAGGGACATTCAGTACTTC.

DNA for the CDR3: TGCGCCAGCAGCCCAGCCGGCGGGACTAGAAGGAATACGCAGTATTTT. As protein: CASSPAGGTRRNTQYF. The chain links TRBV4-1 to TRBJ2-3, with 8 bases matching TRBD2. The trim removed 4 bases at V and 7 bases at J, leaving 13 bases unmatched. Germline V CDR1 and CDR2: MGHRA, YSYEKL. This CDR3 has 16 residues.

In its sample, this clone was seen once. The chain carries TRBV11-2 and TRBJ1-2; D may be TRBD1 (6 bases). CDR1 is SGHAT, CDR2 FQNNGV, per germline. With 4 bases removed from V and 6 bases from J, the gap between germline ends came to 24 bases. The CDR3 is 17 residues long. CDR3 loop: CASSSVGPQGDIDGYTF. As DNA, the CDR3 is TGTGCCAGCAGCTCCGTGGGCCCACAGGGCGATATCGATGGCTACACCTTC.

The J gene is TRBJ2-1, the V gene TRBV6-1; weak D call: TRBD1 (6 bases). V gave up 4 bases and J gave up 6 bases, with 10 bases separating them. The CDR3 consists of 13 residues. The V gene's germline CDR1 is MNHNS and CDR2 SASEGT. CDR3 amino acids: CASSVRQVNEQFF. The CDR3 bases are TGTGCCAGCAGTGTACGACAGGTCAATGAGCAGTTCTTC.

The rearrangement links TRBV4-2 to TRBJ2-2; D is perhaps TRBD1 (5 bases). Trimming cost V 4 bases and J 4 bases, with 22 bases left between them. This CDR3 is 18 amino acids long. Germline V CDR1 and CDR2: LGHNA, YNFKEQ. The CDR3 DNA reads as TGTGCCAGCAGCCTAGAGACGTCCCGACAGCGACCCACCGGGGAGCTGTTTTTT. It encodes CASSLETSRQRPTGELFF.

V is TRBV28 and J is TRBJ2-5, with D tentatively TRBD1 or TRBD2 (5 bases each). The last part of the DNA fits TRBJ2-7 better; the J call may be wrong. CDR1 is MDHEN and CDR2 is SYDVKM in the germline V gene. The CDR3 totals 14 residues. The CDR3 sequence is CASSLEGPGYEQYF. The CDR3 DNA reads TGTGCCAGCAGTTTAGAGGGACCAGGGTACGAGCAGTACTTC.

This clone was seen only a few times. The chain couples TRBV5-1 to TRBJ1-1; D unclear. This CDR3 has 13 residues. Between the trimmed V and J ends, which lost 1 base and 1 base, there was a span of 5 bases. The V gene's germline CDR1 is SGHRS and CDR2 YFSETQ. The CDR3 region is CASSLSANTEAFF. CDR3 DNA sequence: TGCGCCAGCAGCTTGTCAGCGAACACTGAAGCTTTCTTT.

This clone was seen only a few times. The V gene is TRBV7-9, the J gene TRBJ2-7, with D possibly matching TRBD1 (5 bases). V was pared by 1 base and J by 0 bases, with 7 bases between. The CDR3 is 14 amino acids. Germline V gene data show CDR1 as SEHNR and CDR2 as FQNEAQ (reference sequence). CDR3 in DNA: TGTGCCAGCAGCTTAGGACAGCTCTCCTACGAGCAGTACTTC. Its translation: CASSLGQLSYEQYF.

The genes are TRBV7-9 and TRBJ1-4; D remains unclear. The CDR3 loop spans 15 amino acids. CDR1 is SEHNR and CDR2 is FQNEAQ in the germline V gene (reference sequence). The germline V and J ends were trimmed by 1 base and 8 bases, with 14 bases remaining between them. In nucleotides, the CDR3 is TGTGCCAGCAGCTTAGAAGCCGTACGAAAGGAAAAACTGTTTTTT. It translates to CASSLEAVRKEKLFF.

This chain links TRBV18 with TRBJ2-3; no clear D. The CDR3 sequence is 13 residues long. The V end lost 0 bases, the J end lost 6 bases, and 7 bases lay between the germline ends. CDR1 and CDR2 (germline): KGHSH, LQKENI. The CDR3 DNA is TGTGCCAGCTCACCACCGGCCAGGGATACGCAGTATTTT. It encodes CASSPPARDTQYF.